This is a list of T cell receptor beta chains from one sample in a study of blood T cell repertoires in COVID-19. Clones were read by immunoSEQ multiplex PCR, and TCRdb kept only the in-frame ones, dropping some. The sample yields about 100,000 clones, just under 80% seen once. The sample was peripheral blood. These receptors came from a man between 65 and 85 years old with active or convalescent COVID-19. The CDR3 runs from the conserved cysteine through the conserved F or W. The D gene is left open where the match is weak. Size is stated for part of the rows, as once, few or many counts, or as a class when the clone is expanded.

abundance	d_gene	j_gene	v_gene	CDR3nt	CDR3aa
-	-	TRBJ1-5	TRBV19	TGTGCCAGTAGTGCCGACAGAGCCAATCAGCCCCAGCATTTT	CASSADRANQPQHF
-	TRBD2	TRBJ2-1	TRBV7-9	TGTGCCAGCAGCACGAATCGGCTAGCGGGAGGGCTAAGGAGGAATGAGCAGTTCTTC	CASSTNRLAGGLRRNEQFF
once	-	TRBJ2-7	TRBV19	TGTGCCAGTAGTGAGGGACAAGGGGTCCACGAGCAGTACTTC	CASSEGQGVHEQYF
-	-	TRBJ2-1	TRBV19	TGTGCCAGTACCGGTCCCACCGGGGTATGGGGTGAGCAGTTCTTC	CASTGPTGVWGEQFF
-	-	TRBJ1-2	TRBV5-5	TGTGCCAGCAGCTTTAACTTCCTTGAGGATGGCTACACCTTC	CASSFNFLEDGYTF
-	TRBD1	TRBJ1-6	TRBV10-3	TGTGCCATCAGTGCGGGGACAGATAATTCACCCCTCCACTTT	CAISAGTDNSPLHF
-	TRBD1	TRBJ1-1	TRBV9	TGTGCCAGCAGCGTAGCGGACAGGCAAGCGACTGAAGCTTTCTTT	CASSVADRQATEAFF
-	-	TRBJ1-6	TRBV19	TGTGCCAGTAGTGTATCGACCGGACGGGGGTCACCCCTCCACTTT	CASSVSTGRGSPLHF
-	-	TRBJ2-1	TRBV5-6	TGTGCCAGCAGCTTCTATTCGGACACCTACAATGAGCAGTTCTTC	CASSFYSDTYNEQFF
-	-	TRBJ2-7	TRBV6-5	TGTGCCAGCAGTCCCCGTGGTGAGAGCTCCTACGAGCAGTACTTC	CASSPRGESSYEQYF
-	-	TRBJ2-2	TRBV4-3	TGCGCCAGCAGCCTCAGTCTTGGGGCGGACCTATTGAACACCGGGGAGCTGTTTTTT	CASSLSLGADLLNTGELFF
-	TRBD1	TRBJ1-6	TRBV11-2	TGTGCCAGCAGCCGCCGGACAGGCTCCTATAATTCACCCCTCCACTTT	CASSRRTGSYNSPLHF
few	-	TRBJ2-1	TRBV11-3	TGTGCCAGCAGCTTAGATGGAGGGTCAATAAATGAGCAGTTCTTC	CASSLDGGSINEQFF
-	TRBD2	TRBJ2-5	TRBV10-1	TGCGCCAGCAGTGGGGGGGGAGGACATTACTTC	CASSGGGGHYF
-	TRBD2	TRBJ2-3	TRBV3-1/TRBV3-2	TGTGCCAGCAGTCGCGGTGGCGGGGGGGCTGTGGAGACAGATACGCAGTATTTT	CASSRGGGGAVETDTQYF
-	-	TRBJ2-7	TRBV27	TGTGCCAGCAGTTTTGGGCAGCTCTCCTACGAGCAGTACTTC	CASSFGQLSYEQYF
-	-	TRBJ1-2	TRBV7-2	TGTGCCAGCAGCCCATTCACCCCGTCGGAGTATGGCTACACCTTC	CASSPFTPSEYGYTF
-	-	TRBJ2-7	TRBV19	TGTGCCAGTAGTGGGCGAATGTCCTACGAGCAGTACTTC	CASSGRMSYEQYF
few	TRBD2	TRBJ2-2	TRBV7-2	TGTGCCAGCAGCTCGGGACTAGCTGCCGGGGAGCTGTTTTTT	CASSSGLAAGELFF
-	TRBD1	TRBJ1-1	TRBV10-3	TGTGCCATCAGGGCAGGGGGCGAAACTGAAGCTTTCTTT	CAIRAGGETEAFF
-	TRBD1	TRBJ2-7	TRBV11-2	TGTGCCAGCAGCTTCTCGGCAGGGGGCGACGAGCAGTACTTC	CASSFSAGGDEQYF
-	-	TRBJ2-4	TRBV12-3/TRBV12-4	TGTGCCAGCAGTTACGGAGAAAACATTCAGTACTTC	CASSYGENIQYF
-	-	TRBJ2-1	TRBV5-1	TGCGCCAGCAGCTTGCCCCGGGTCAGGGGCGACAATGAGCAGTTCTTC	CASSLPRVRGDNEQFF
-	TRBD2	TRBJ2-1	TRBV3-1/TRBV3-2	TGTGCCAGCAGCCAAGATCGGAACCTAGCGGGAGTTTATAGTGAGCAGTTCTTC	CASSQDRNLAGVYSEQFF
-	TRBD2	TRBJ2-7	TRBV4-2	TGTGCCAGCAGCCAAGATCTTGGGACTAGCGGGAGCGAGCAGTACTTC	CASSQDLGTSGSEQYF
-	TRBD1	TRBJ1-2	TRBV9	TGTGCCACCACGCGACAGGGGCCCTATGGCTACACCTTC	CATTRQGPYGYTF
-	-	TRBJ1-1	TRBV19	TGTGCCAGTAGTATTACCCCGGGGTGGCTGGACACTGAAGCTTTCTTT	CASSITPGWLDTEAFF
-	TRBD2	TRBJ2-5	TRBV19	TGTGCCAGTAGTCCACAACTAGCGGCAGGGACCCAGTACTTC	CASSPQLAAGTQYF
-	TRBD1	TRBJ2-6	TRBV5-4	TGTGCCAGCAGCTTTCACACAGGGGGCGCTGGGGCCAACGTCCTGACTTTC	CASSFHTGGAGANVLTF
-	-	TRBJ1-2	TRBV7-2	TGTGCCAGCAGCTTAGGACCGGGACAATGGGGCTACACCTTC	CASSLGPGQWGYTF
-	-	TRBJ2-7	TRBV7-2	TGTGCCAGCAGCCTATCGACAGTTTCCTACGAGCAGTACTTC	CASSLSTVSYEQYF
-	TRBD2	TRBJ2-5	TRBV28	TGTGCCAGCAGGCTAGCGGGGGAAAACCACCAAGAGACCCAGTACTTC	CASRLAGENHQETQYF
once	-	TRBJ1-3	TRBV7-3	TGTGCCAGCAGCCTCGAGACAGCTTCTGGAAACACCATATATTTT	CASSLETASGNTIYF
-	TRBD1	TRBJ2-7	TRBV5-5	TGTGCCAGCAGCACAGACAGGGCCTTTCTCCCCTACGAGCAGTACTTC	CASSTDRAFLPYEQYF
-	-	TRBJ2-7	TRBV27	TGTGCCAGCAGAAGGACGCCCCAGGGCGAGCAGTACTTC	CASRRTPQGEQYF
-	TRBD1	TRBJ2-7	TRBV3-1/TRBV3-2	TGTGCCAGCAGCTCTACCGGGACAGCCTTTTACGAGCAGTACTTC	CASSSTGTAFYEQYF
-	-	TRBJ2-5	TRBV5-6	TGTGCCAGCAGCTTAGCCGGTGTGGGGCCGGAGACCCAGTACTTC	CASSLAGVGPETQYF
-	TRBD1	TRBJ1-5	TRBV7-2	TGTGCCAGCAGCAGGACAGGGGATAGCAATCAGCCCCAGCATTTT	CASSRTGDSNQPQHF
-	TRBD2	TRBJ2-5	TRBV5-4	TGTGCCAGCAGCGCTACCGGGGGGAAAAACTCTGGGACCCAGTACTTC	CASSATGGKNSGTQYF
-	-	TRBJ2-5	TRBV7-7	TGTGCCAGCAGCTTGGGAATTACAGGGGAGGTGACCCAGTACTTC	CASSLGITGEVTQYF
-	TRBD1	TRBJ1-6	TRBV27	TGTGCCAGCGCCGCAACAGGGGCAGTCCGAGGATCACCCCTCCACTTT	CASAATGAVRGSPLHF
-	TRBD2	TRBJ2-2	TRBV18	TGTGCCAGCTCACCAGGCGGGGGAGACACCGGGGAGCTGTTTTTT	CASSPGGGDTGELFF
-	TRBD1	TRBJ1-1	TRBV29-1	TGCAGCGTCGTCGGGACAGGGGGGACTGAAGCTTTCTTT	CSVVGTGGTEAFF
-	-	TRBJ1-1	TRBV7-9	TGTGCCAGCAGCTGGGGAGATGAACGCGCTGAAGCTTTCTTT	CASSWGDERAEAFF
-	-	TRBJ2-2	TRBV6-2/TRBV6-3	TGTGCCAGCAGTTACGCCTATACCCACGGGGAGCTGTTTTTT	CASSYAYTHGELFF
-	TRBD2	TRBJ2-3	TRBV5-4	TGTGCCAGCAGCTCCACCGGGACTAGCGGGAGAGTAGATACGCAGTATTTT	CASSSTGTSGRVDTQYF